Presented here are 27 T cell receptor beta chains from one specimen sequenced in a study of T cell clonality in common variable immunodeficiency. Some clones are missing from TCRdb's copy, which holds only in-frame ones; the method was immunoSEQ multiplex PCR. The table lists tens of thousands of clones, with no singletons. The source material was peripheral blood mononuclear cells. The receptors were sampled from a person aged 18 to 75 in good health.

This clone was seen at least ten times. The CDR3 protein is CASSPTTLVDNEQFF. CDR3 DNA, as far as it was read: TGTGCCAGCAGTCCGACTACCTTGGTAGACAATGAG. This chain joins TRBV6-2 or TRBV6-3 and TRBJ2-1; a possible D gene is TRBD2 (5 bases). The read is 3 residues too short to cover the CDR3 end, so that end is filled in from the germline J gene. Trimming shortened V by 5 bases and J by 5 bases, and 16 bases separated the two germline ends. The CDR3 contains 15 residues. The germline gives CDR1 MNHEY, CDR2 SVGEGT.

This clone has ten or more counts. Coverage ceases 3 residues before the CDR3 finishes, and the germline J gene fills in the end. This rearrangement joins TRBV5-1 to TRBJ1-6; 7 bases align to TRBD1. The trim removed 2 bases at V and 5 bases at J, leaving 1 base unmatched. This CDR3 contains 14 residues. Germline CDR1 is SGHRS and CDR2 is YFSETQ. The part of the CDR3 DNA that was read is TGCGCCAGCAGCTTAGGGACAGATAATTCACCC. Protein: CASSLGTDNSP. The whole CDR3 sequence reads CASSLGTDNSPLHF.

This clone was counted many times. The CDR3 end is not reached by the read, which stops 3 residues before it; the germline J gene fills it in. J is TRBJ2-4 and V is TRBV7-3; maybe TRBD2 (7 bases). CDR1 and CDR2 (germline): SGHTA, FQGTGA. This CDR3 region has 14 residues. The V end was cut by 4 bases, the J end by 4 bases, with 11 bases between. CDR3 protein: CASSSGRGKNIQYF. CDR3 DNA, as far as it was read: TGTGCCAGCAGCTCGGGGAGGGGGAAAAACATT.

At least ten counts were recorded for this clone. The CDR3 end is not reached by the read, which stops 3 residues before it; the germline J gene fills it in. The V and J genes are TRBV29-1 and TRBJ2-1; D is unresolved. The CDR3 has 15 amino acids. Germline V gene lookup returns CDR1 SQVTM and CDR2 ANQGSEA. The CDR3 DNA, read in part, is TGCACCATAACCCCATTTGATAGCTCCTACAATGAG. Residues: CTITPFDSSYNE. The full CDR3 protein reads CTITPFDSSYNEQFF.

This clone was counted many times. The read stops 3 residues short of the end of the CDR3; the missing end is completed from the germline J gene. The chain recombines TRBV18 with TRBJ2-1, with 7 bases identical to TRBD2. The CDR3 loop spans 17 amino acids. Germline loops: CDR1 KGHSH, CDR2 LQKENI. V shed 4 bases, J shed 1 base, and the junction held 10 bases outside the gene matches. CDR3 bases read: TGTGCCAGCTCACTAGTCACTAGCGATTGGTCCTACAATGAG. It encodes CASSLVTSDWSYNE. The entire CDR3 sequence reads CASSLVTSDWSYNEQFF.

This clone was detected many times. An end of the junction differs from the germline gene, which may be a read error. Read data end 3 residues before the CDR3 end; the end is taken from the germline J gene. The V gene is TRBV19, the J gene TRBJ1-4; D is ambiguous. Germline V CDR1 and CDR2: LNHDA, SQIVND (reference sequence). This CDR3 region has 13 residues. The CDR3 DNA, read in part, is TGTGCCAGCCAGGAATTGACTAGTGAAAAA. Its translation: CASQELTSEK. From start to end, the CDR3 is CASQELTSEKLFF.

The sample holds many counts of this clone. The CDR3 end is not reached by the read, which stops 3 residues before it; the germline J gene fills it in. The gene calls are TRBV2 and TRBJ2-6, with D possibly matching TRBD1 (6 bases). The germline V and J ends were trimmed by 0 bases and 11 bases, with 20 bases remaining between them. The CDR3 is made up of 17 amino acids. From germline, CDR1 is SNHLY and CDR2 FYNNEI. The covered CDR3 bases are TGTGCCAGCAGTGAAGCGCGGGCAGGGGTTGGCTCCCACGTC. Translation gives CASSEARAGVGSHV. The full-length CDR3 reads as CASSEARAGVGSHVLTF.

This clone has ten or more counts. The read ends 3 residues shy of where the CDR3 ends; the end is completed using the germline J gene. The J gene is TRBJ2-7, the V gene TRBV6-1, with D unresolved. The CDR3 spans 14 residues. CDR1 and CDR2 (germline): MNHNS, SASEGT. Trimming shortened V by 1 base and J by 4 bases, and 11 bases separated the two germline ends. The CDR3 is CASSEVHLLYEQYF. CDR3 bases read: TGTGCCAGCAGTGAAGTTCACTTATTATACGAG.

This clone was seen many times. The read ends 3 residues early relative to the CDR3; the germline J gene fills the gap. The chain couples TRBV5-1 to TRBJ2-1; the match to TRBD2 covers 8 bases. The germline V gene has CDR1 SGHRS and CDR2 YFSETQ. The CDR3 has 16 residues. V shed 1 base, J shed 5 bases, and the junction held 8 bases outside the gene matches. The covered CDR3 bases are TGCGCCAGCAGCTTGCTTGGCGGGAGGATCCACAATGAG. Its translation: CASSLLGGRIHNE. In full, the CDR3 is CASSLLGGRIHNEQFF.

This clone was seen at least ten times. The CDR3 is cut off 3 residues early in the read; its end comes from the germline J gene. The chain carries TRBV20-1 and TRBJ2-1; TRBD2 agrees at 10 bases. V shed 6 bases and J 5 bases; nucleotides not matched to a gene: 4. The CDR3 sequence is 13 residues long. Germline V gives CDR1 DFQATT, CDR2 SNEGSKA (reference sequence). The CDR3 here is CSAGGLANNEQFF. Incomplete CDR3 DNA: TGCAGTGCCGGGGGACTAGCGAACAATGAG.

In its sample, this clone was seen many times. The read gets to within 3 residues of the CDR3 end, and the germline J gene fills in the rest. This chain uses TRBV14 with TRBJ2-1, with a possible D match to TRBD2 (5 bases). The CDR3 extends over 17 amino acids. Germline loops: CDR1 SGHDN, CDR2 FVKESK. V shed 3 bases and J shed 0 bases, with 15 bases lying between them. The CDR3 bases that were read are TGTGCCAGCAGCCAGCTAAGCGGCAAGAGCTCCTACAATGAG. Its translation: CASSQLSGKSSYNE. The full CDR3 protein is CASSQLSGKSSYNEQFF.

This clone appeared many times. The CDR3 end falls 3 residues outside the read, so it is completed with the germline J gene. V and J are TRBV7-2 and TRBJ2-2, with D hard to call. V dropped 5 bases and J dropped 0 bases, with 7 bases sitting between them. Per the germline V gene, CDR1 is SGHTA and CDR2 is FQGNSA. The CDR3 runs 14 residues. CDR3 DNA (partial): TGTGCCAGCAGCCCGGCGGCGAACACCGGGGAG. This encodes CASSPAANTGE. The complete CDR3 protein is CASSPAANTGELFF.

This clone was seen at least ten times. CDR3 loop: CASSMDPRGEPQHF. The covered CDR3 bases are TGTGCCAGCTCCATGGATCCTCGCGGTGAGCCC. The chain carries TRBV5-4 and TRBJ1-5; no reliable D call. The read ends 3 residues before the CDR3 terminus; that terminus is restored from the germline J gene. Trimming shortened V by 7 bases and J by 8 bases, and 19 bases separated the two germline ends. The CDR3 contains 14 residues. Germline V gene data show CDR1 as SGHNT and CDR2 as YYREEE (reference sequence).

This clone was picked up many times. The read falls 3 residues short of the CDR3 end, and the missing part is taken from the germline J gene. This chain joins TRBV12-5 and TRBJ1-6, with TRBD1 matching over 8 bases. This CDR3 comprises 19 residues. Trimming cost V 1 base and J 0 bases; bases outside gene matches: 8. Germline CDR1 is LGHNT and CDR2 is FRNRAP. The sequenced CDR3 bases are TGTGCTAGTGGTTTGGAAACCAGGGGGCTGAGCTCCTATAATTCACCC. It is translated as CASGLETRGLSSYNSP. The CDR3 as a whole reads CASGLETRGLSSYNSPLHF.

Ten or more counts support this clone. The CDR3 end falls 3 residues outside the read, so it is completed with the germline J gene. The V gene is TRBV19, the J gene TRBJ2-4; TRBD2 matches at 9 bases. The CDR3 has 16 residues. V gave up 3 bases and J gave up 4 bases; unmatched junction bases: 7. Germline lookup yields CDR1 LNHDA and CDR2 SQIVND (reference sequence). The CDR3: CASSMSTSGGKNIQYF. The CDR3 DNA, read in part, is TGTGCCAGTAGTATGTCCACGAGCGGGGGGAAAAACATT.

This clone was seen at least ten times. The read ends 3 residues early relative to the CDR3; the germline J gene fills the gap. The chain is built from TRBV6-2 or TRBV6-3 and TRBJ1-1, with 11 bases fitting TRBD1. There are 14 residues in the CDR3. Germline V lookup: CDR1 MNHEY, CDR2 SVGEGT. The CDR3 DNA, read in part, is TGTGCCAGCAGCTTACGGACAGGGGGCCCCGAA. It translates to CASSLRTGGPE. The CDR3 in full is CASSLRTGGPEAFF.

Regarding this clone: The read terminates 3 residues before the CDR3 end, so the remaining end is supplied by the germline J gene. This chain links TRBV5-8 with TRBJ2-7; tentatively, D is TRBD2 (6 bases). CDR1 is SGHTS and CDR2 is YDEGEE in the germline V gene. This CDR3 contains 14 residues. The ends were cut back, 4 bases at V and 3 bases at J, with 14 bases in the middle. The sequenced CDR3 bases are TGTGCCAGCAGCGTCCGGGGGACCTACTACGAG. It encodes CASSVRGTYYE. The full CDR3 protein reads CASSVRGTYYEQYF.

This clone was counted ten times or more. The CDR3 end is not reached by the read, which stops 3 residues before it; the germline J gene fills it in. The chain joins TRBV2 to TRBJ2-7; 12 bases line up with TRBD1. The V gene end was trimmed by 7 bases and the J gene end by 5 bases; junction bases not matched to a gene: 6. The CDR3 is 14 amino acids. The germline V gene encodes CDR1 SNHLY and CDR2 FYNNEI. The DNA read from the CDR3 is TGTGCCAGCACCTTGGGACAGGGGGCCCACGAG. Its translation is CASTLGQGAHE. The complete CDR3 sequence is CASTLGQGAHEQYF.

This clone was observed many times. The read halts 3 residues ahead of the CDR3 end, with the missing end drawn from the germline J gene. This chain uses TRBV7-3 with TRBJ2-3; D gene ambiguous. This CDR3 contains 14 residues. CDR1 SGHTA and CDR2 FQGTGA come from the germline V gene. The germline V and J ends were trimmed by 3 bases and 2 bases, with 9 bases remaining between them. This CDR3 is CASSFTQDTDTQYF. The DNA read from the CDR3 is TGTGCCAGCAGCTTCACGCAGGACACAGATACG.

This clone was counted at least ten times. The read ends 3 residues early relative to the CDR3; the germline J gene fills the gap. The sample carries other DNA sequences with the same CDR3. The J gene is TRBJ1-5, the V gene TRBV18; 10 bases are shared with TRBD1. The length of the CDR3 is 15 residues. Germline V gene sequence: CDR1 KGHSH, CDR2 LQKENI. J lost 2 bases, V lost 5 bases, and 3 bases had no gene match. Incomplete CDR3 DNA: TGTGCCAGCTCAGCGGGGACAGGGGGCAATCAGCCC. It specifies CASSAGTGGNQP. The whole CDR3 sequence is CASSAGTGGNQPQHF.

This clone was counted at least ten times. The sequence runs out 3 residues before the end of the CDR3; the remainder is reconstructed from the germline J gene. The chain employs TRBV7-2 and TRBJ2-7; no clear D. The CDR3 totals 14 residues. Germline V gene sequence: CDR1 SGHTA, CDR2 FQGNSA. The V end lost 5 bases, the J end lost 2 bases, and 13 bases lay between the germline ends. Incomplete CDR3 DNA: TGTGCCAGCAGCCCCACTCCGGTCCCCTACGAG. It is translated as CASSPTPVPYE. The entire CDR3 reads CASSPTPVPYEQYF.

This clone was counted many times. The read terminates 3 residues ahead of where the CDR3 ends, so the germline J gene completes it. The chain is built from TRBV6-2 or TRBV6-3 and TRBJ2-3, with 11 bases fitting TRBD2. Germline V gene lookup returns CDR1 MNHEY and CDR2 SVGEGT. The V segment lost 4 bases and the J segment 3 bases; nucleotides outside the gene matches: 3. This CDR3 has 15 amino acids. CDR3 DNA (partial): TGTGCCAGCAGTTCCCGACTAGCGGGGACAGATACG. This codes for CASSSRLAGTDT. The full CDR3 protein reads CASSSRLAGTDTQYF.

This clone was found many times. From the germline J gene comes the end of the CDR3, since the read stops 3 residues before it. J is TRBJ2-1 and V is TRBV7-2; no clear D gene. The CDR3 length is 14 residues. Per the germline V gene, CDR1 is SGHTA and CDR2 is FQGNSA. Between the trimmed V and J ends, which lost 1 base and 8 bases, there was a span of 12 bases. CDR3 bases read: TGTGCCAGCAGCTTAGTACTGCGGTCCGATGAG. Translated: CASSLVLRSDE. The entire CDR3 is CASSLVLRSDEQFF.

This clone was counted ten times or more. The CDR3 goes on 3 residues after the read ends, and that part is filled in from the germline J gene. V usage is TRBV5-1 and J usage is TRBJ2-5, with 9 bases identical to TRBD2. With 2 bases clipped from V and 0 bases from J, the junction kept 5 bases outside the gene matches. Looked up from germline, CDR1 is SGHRS and CDR2 is YFSETQ. This CDR3 is built from 16 residues. Partial CDR3 DNA: TGCGCCAGCAGCTTAGGACTAGCGCACTACCAAGAGACC. Translating gives CASSLGLAHYQET. The whole CDR3 protein reads CASSLGLAHYQETQYF.

This clone was seen many times. The sequence runs out 3 residues before the end of the CDR3; the remainder is reconstructed from the germline J gene. The chain links TRBV14 to TRBJ2-6, with 7 bases lining up with TRBD1. Germline loops: CDR1 SGHDN, CDR2 FVKESK. V shed 4 bases and J 2 bases; nucleotides not matched to a gene: 5. The CDR3 is 16 residues long. The CDR3: CASSRQGWPGANVLTF. CDR3 DNA (partial): TGTGCCAGCAGCCGACAGGGTTGGCCTGGGGCCAACGTC.

This clone showed up many times. Incomplete CDR3 DNA: TGTGCCAGCAGCTTGGCAGGAAGTCAGCCC. This gives the protein CASSLAGSQP. The entire CDR3 protein is CASSLAGSQPQHF. The J gene is TRBJ1-5, the V gene TRBV5-6; D is undetermined. The read halts 3 residues ahead of the CDR3 end, with the missing end drawn from the germline J gene. Germline CDR1 and CDR2: SGHDT and YYEEEE. V dropped 0 bases and J dropped 6 bases, with 7 bases sitting between them. This CDR3 is built from 13 residues.

This clone was detected ten times or more. Here the CDR3 reads CASSLGTETDTQYF. The covered CDR3 bases are TGTGCCAGCAGTTTGGGGACAGAGACAGATACG. The chain has TRBV2 and TRBJ2-3; 7 positions match TRBD1. The missing CDR3 end, 3 residues past where the read stops, is filled in from the germline J gene. The length of the CDR3 is 14 residues. The V gene's germline CDR1 is SNHLY and CDR2 FYNNEI. The V and J ends lost 5 bases and 3 bases, in that order; junction bases with no gene match: 5. Full variable domain (remainder filled in from reference TRBV2 and TRBJ2-3): EPEVTQTPSHQVTQMGQEVILRCVPISNHLYFYWYRQILGQKVEFLVSFYNNEISEKSEIFDDQFSVERPDGSNFTLKIRSTKLEDSAMYFCASSLGTETDTQYFGPGTRLTVL.